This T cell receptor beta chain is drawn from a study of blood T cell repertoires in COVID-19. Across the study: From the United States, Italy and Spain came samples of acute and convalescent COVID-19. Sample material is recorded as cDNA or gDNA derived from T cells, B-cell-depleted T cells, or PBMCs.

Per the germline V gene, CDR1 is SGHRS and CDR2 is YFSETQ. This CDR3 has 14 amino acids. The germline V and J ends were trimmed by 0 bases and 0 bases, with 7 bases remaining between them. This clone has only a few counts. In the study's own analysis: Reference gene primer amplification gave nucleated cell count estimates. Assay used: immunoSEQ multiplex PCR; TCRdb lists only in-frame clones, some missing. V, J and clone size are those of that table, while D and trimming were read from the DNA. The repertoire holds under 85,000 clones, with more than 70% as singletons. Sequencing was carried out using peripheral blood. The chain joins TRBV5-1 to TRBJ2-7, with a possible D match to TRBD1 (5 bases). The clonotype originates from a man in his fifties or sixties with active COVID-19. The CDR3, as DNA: TGCGCCAGCAGCTTGGGGACATCCTCCTACGAGCAGTACTTC. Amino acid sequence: CASSLGTSSYEQYF.